Detailed here is one T cell receptor beta chain. This sample was taken from a study of CD8+ T cells in alopecia areata. RNA was isolated and reverse transcribed to cDNA, the sequencing template. Sequencing used immunoSEQ multiplex PCR; TCRdb keeps in-frame clones, though not all of them. The sample lists 200,000 to 250,000 clones, approximately 45% occurring once. Treatment here: oral pan-JAK inhibitor, 5-10 mg twice daily. Germline V lookup: CDR1 SGHRS, CDR2 YFSETQ. Deletions cut 0 bases from V and 7 bases from J, with 10 bases between. The CDR3 runs 13 residues. This chain links TRBV5-1 with TRBJ1-2; D is unresolved. The sequence came from a human donor with alopecia areata. The sequencing here drew on CD4+ T cells sorted from blood, taken at approximately week 37, from a patient treated with tofacitinib. CDR3 nucleotide sequence: TGCGCCAGCAGCTTGGGACCCGGACGTGGCTACACCTTC. Its protein product is CASSLGPGRGYTF.